This TCR beta chain derives from a study of early T cells in non-severe SARS-CoV-2 infection. Looking at the study overall: The authors sequenced bulk RNA from unsorted whole blood, leaving chains unpaired. Study results and caveats: Comparison of clonotypes with VDJdb favored anti-spike CD8 responses while missing private and CD4 specificities.

Unique molecular identifiers were added to individual cDNA molecules. TCRdb re-derived calls from the 5' RACE reads in MiXCR, one entry per CDR3 protein. The sample has 80,000 to 100,000 distinct CDR3 sequences; 12% to 15% are singletons. V lost 6 bases and J lost 0, with 9 bases in between. The CDR3 length is 14 residues. Germline values: CDR1 MNHNY, CDR2 SVGAGI (reference sequence). There are a few counts of this clonotype. Its target is not known. This receptor was obtained from an adult who was a healthcare worker with PCR-confirmed SARS-CoV-2 infection or an uninfected control (not recorded which). Material for sequencing was whole blood. This rearrangement joins TRBV6-6 to TRBJ2-1; no clear D gene. Here the CDR3 DNA reads TGTGCCAGCAGCGTATCCCCCTCCTACAATGAGCAGTTCTTC. Translating gives CASSVSPSYNEQFF.